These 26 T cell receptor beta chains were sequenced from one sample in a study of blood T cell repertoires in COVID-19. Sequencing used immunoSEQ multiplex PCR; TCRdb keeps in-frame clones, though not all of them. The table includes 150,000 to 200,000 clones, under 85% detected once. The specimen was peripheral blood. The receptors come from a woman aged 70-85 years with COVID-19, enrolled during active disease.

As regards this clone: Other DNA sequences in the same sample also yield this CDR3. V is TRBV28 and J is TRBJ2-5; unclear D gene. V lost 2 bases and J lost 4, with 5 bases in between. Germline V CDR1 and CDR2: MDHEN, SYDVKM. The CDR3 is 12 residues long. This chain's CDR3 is CASSLIRETQYF. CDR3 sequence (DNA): TGTGCCAGCAGTTTAATTCGAGAGACCCAGTACTTC. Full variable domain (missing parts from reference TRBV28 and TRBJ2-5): DVKVTQSSRYLVKRTGEKVFLECVQDMDHENMFWYRQDPGLGLRLIYFSYDVKMKEKGDIPEGYSVSREKKERFSLILESASTNQTSMYLCASSLIRETQYFGPGTRLLVL.

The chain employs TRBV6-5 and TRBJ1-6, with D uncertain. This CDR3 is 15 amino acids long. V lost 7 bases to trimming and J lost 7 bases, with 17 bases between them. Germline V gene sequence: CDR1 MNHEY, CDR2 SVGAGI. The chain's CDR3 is CASTRQSDANSPLHF. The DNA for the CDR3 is TGTGCCAGCACCAGACAATCCGACGCGAATTCACCCCTCCACTTT.

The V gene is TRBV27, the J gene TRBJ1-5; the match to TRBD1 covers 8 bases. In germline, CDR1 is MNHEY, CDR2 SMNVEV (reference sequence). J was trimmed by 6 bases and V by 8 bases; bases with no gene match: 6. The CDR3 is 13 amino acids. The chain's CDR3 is CASRDRTGQPQHF. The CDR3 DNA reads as TGTGCCAGCCGGGACAGGACGGGTCAGCCCCAGCATTTT.

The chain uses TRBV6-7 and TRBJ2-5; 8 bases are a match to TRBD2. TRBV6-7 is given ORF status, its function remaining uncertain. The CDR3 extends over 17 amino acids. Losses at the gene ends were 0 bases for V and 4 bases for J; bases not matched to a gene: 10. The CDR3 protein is CASSYSNGLAGAETQYF. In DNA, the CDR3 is TGTGCCAGCAGTTACTCGAACGGGCTAGCGGGTGCAGAGACCCAGTACTTC.

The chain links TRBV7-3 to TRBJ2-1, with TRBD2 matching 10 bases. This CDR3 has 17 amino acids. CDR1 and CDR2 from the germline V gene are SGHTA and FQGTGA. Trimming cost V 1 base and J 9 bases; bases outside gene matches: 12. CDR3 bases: TGTGCCAGCAGCTTAAGGGGTTCGGGACTAGCGAATGGTGAGCAGTTCTTC. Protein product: CASSLRGSGLANGEQFF.

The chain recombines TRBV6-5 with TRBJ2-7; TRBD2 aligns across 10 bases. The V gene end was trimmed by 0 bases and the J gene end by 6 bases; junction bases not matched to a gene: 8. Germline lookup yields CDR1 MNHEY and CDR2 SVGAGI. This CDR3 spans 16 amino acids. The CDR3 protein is CASSYSGLASISEQYF. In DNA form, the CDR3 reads TGTGCCAGCAGTTACTCGGGACTAGCGTCTATTTCCGAGCAGTACTTC.

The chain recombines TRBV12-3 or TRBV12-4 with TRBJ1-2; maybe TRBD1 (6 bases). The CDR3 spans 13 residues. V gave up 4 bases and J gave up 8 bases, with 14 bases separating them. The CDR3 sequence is CASSWSAGQGYTF. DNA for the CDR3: TGTGCCAGCAGTTGGTCGGCAGGACAGGGCTACACCTTC.

CDR3 amino acids: CASRGRLVGEQFF. DNA of the CDR3: TGTGCCAGTAGAGGAAGACTAGTTGGTGAGCAGTTCTTC. V gene TRBV19 combines with J gene TRBJ2-1; tentative D call: TRBD2 (6 bases). Germline V gene data show CDR1 as LNHDA and CDR2 as SQIVND (reference sequence). V lost 6 bases and J 9 bases, leaving 15 bases between the germline ends. This CDR3 has 13 residues.

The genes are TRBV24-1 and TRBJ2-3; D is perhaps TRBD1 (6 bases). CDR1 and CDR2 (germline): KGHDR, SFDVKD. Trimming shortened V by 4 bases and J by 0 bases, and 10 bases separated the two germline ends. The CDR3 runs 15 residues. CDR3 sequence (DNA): TGTGCCACCAGTGACCCGAGGGGGAGCACAGATACGCAGTATTTT. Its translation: CATSDPRGSTDTQYF.

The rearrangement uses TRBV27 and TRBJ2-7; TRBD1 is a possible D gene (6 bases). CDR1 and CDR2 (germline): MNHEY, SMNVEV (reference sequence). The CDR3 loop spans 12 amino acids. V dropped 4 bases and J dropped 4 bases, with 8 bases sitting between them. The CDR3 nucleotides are TGTGCCAGCAGTTCACAGGGATACGAGCAGTACTTC. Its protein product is CASSSQGYEQYF.

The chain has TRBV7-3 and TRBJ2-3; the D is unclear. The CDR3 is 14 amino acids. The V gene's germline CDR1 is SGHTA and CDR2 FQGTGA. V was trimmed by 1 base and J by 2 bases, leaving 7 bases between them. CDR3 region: CASSLKANTDTQYF. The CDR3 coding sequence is TGTGCCAGCAGCTTAAAAGCGAACACAGATACGCAGTATTTT.

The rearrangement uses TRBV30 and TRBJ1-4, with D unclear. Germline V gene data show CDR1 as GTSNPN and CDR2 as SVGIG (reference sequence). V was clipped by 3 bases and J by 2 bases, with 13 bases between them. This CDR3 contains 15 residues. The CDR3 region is CAWRALGRTNEKLFF. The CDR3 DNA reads TGTGCCTGGAGGGCCCTGGGGAGGACTAATGAAAAACTGTTTTTT.

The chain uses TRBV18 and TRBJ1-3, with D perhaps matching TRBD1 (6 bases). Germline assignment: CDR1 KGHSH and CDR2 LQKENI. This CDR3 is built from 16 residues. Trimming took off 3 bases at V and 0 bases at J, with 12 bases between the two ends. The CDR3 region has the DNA TGTGCCAGCTCACCCTCAAACAGGGCCTCTGGAAACACCATATATTTT. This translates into CASSPSNRASGNTIYF.

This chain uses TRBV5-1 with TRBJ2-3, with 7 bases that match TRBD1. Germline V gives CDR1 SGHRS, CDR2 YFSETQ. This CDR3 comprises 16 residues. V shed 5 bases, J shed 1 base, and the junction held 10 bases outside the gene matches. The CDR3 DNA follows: TGCGCCAGCAGTACTGCTCCGGGGACAGGCACAGATACGCAGTATTTT. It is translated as CASSTAPGTGTDTQYF.

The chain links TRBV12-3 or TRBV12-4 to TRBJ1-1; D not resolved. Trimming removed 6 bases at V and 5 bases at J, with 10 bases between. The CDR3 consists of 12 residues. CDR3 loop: CASSLTGTEAFF. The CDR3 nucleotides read TGTGCCAGCAGCCTTACGGGAACTGAAGCTTTCTTT.

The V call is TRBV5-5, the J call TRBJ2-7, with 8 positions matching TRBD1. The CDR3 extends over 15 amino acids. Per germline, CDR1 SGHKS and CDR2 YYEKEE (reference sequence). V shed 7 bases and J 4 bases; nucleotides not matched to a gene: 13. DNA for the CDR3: TGTGCCAGCTCTCACATTACAGGGGGAAGGTACGAGCAGTACTTC. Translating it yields CASSHITGGRYEQYF.

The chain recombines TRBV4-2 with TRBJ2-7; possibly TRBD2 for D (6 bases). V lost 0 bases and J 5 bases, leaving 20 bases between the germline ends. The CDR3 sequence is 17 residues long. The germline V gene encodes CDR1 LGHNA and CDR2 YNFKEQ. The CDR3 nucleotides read TGTGCCAGCAGCCAAGATATAATGTACGGGAGTCTGAACGAGCAGTACTTC. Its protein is CASSQDIMYGSLNEQYF.

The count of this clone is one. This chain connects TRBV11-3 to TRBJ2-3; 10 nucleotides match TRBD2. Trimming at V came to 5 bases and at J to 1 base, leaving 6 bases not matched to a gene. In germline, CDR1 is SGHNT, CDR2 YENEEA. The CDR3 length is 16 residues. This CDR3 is CASSTTGTSGTDTQYF. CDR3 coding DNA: TGTGCCAGCAGCACCACCGGGACTAGCGGCACAGATACGCAGTATTTT.

The CDR3 DNA follows: TGTGCCAGCAGCTTTGCTCGGGGGGGCACAGATACGCAGTATTTT. Its protein is CASSFARGGTDTQYF. The chain carries TRBV7-2 and TRBJ2-3; 7 bases agree with TRBD2. With V trimmed by 3 bases and J by 1 base, 4 bases remained unmatched. The germline V gene encodes CDR1 SGHTA and CDR2 FQGNSA. This CDR3 is 15 amino acids long.

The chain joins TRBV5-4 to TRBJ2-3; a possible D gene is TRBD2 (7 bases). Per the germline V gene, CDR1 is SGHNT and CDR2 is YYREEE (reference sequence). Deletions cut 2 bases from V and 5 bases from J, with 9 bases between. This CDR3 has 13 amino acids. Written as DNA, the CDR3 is TGTGCCAGCAGCTTCGGGGGGCGAGATACGCAGTATTTT. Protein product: CASSFGGRDTQYF.

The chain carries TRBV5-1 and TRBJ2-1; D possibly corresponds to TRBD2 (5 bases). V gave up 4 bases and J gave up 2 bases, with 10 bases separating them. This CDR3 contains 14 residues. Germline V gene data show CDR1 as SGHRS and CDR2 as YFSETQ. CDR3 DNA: TGCGCCAGCAGCAGAGCTAGCCCCTACAATGAGCAGTTCTTC. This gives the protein CASSRASPYNEQFF. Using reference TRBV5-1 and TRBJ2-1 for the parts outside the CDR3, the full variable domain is KAGVTQTPRYLIKTRGQQVTLSCSPISGHRSVSWYQQTPGQGLQFLFEYFSETQRNKGNFPGRFSGRQFSNSRSEMNVSTLELGDSALYLCASSRASPYNEQFFGPGTRLTVL.

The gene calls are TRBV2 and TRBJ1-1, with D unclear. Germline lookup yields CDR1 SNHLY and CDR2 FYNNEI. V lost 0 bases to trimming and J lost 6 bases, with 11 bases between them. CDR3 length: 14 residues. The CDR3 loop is CASSEAEGRAEAFF. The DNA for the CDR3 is TGTGCCAGCAGTGAAGCGGAAGGGCGGGCTGAAGCTTTCTTT. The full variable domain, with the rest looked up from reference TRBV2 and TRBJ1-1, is EPEVTQTPSHQVTQMGQEVILRCVPISNHLYFYWYRQILGQKVEFLVSFYNNEISEKSEIFDDQFSVERPDGSNFTLKIRSTKLEDSAMYFCASSEAEGRAEAFFGQGTRLTVV.

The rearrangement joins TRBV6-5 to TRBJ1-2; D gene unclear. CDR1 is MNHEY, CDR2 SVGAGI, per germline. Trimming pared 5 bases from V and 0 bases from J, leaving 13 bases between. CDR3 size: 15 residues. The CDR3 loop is CASSRPGRANYGYTF. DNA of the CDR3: TGTGCCAGCAGTCGACCCGGGAGAGCTAACTATGGCTACACCTTC.

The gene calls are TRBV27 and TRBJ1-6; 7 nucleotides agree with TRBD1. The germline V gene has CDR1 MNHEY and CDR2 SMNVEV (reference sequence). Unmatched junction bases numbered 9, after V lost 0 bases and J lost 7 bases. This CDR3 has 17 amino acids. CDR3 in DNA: TGTGCCAGCAGTTTATCGCAAAGACAGGGAAGCAATTCACCCCTCCACTTT. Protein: CASSLSQRQGSNSPLHF.

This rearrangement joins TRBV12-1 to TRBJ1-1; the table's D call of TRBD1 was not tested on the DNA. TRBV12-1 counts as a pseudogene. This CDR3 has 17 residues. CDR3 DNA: TGTGCCAGCAGCTTGTCCGGGACAGGGGGAGGGAACACTGAAGCTTTCTTT. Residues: CASSLSGTGGGNTEAFF.

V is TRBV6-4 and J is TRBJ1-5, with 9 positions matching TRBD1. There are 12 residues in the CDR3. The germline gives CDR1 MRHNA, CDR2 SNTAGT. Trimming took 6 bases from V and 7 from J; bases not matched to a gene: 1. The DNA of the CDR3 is TGTGCCAGCAGCGGACAGGGGCAGCCCCAGCATTTT. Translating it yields CASSGQGQPQHF.